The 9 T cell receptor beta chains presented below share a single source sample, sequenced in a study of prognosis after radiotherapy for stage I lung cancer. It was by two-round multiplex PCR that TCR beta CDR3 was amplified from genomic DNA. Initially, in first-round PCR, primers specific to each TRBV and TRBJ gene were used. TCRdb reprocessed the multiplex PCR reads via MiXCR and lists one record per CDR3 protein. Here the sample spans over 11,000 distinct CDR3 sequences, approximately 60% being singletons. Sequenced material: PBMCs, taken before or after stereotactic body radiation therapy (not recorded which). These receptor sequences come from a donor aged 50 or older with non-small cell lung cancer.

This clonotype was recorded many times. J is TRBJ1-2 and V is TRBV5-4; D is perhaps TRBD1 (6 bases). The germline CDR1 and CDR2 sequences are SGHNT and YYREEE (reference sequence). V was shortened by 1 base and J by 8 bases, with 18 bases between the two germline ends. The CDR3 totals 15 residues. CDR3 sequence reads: CASSLLGTPTEGYTF. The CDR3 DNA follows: TGTGCCAGCAGCTTGCTAGGGACACCAACGGAGGGCTACACCTTC.

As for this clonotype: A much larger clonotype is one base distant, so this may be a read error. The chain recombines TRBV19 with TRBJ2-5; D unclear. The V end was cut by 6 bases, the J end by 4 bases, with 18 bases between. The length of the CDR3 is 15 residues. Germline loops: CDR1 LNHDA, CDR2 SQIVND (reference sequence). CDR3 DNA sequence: TGTGCCAGTAGCCCCTCCGTGGGGATCGGAGAGACCCAGTACTTC. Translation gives CASSPSVGIGETQYF.

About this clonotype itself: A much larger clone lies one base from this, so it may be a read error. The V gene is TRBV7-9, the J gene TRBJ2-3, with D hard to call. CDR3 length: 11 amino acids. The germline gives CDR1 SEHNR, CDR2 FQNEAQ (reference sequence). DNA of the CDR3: TGTGCCAGCAGCTTGCCAGATGCGCAGTATTTT. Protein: CASSLPDAQYF.

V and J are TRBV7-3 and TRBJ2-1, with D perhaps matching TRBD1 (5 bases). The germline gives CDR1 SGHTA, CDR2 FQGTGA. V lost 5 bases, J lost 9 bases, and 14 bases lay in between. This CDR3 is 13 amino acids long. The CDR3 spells CASSVGSTGEQFF. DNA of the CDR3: TGTGCCAGCAGCGTAGGCAGCACAGGTGAGCAGTTCTTC.

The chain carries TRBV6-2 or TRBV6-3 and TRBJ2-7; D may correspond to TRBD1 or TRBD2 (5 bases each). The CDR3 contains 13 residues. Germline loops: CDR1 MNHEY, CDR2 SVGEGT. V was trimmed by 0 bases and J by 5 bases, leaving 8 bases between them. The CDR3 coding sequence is TGTGCCAGCAGTTACTCGGGACCTAACGAGCAGTACTTC. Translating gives CASSYSGPNEQYF.

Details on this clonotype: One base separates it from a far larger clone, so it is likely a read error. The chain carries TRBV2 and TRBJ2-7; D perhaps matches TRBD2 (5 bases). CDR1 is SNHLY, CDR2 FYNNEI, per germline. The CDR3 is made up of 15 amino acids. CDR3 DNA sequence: TGTGCCAGTAGTGTCGCAGTGGGCGCGGGCTACGAGCAGTACTTC. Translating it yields CASSVAVGAGYEQYF.

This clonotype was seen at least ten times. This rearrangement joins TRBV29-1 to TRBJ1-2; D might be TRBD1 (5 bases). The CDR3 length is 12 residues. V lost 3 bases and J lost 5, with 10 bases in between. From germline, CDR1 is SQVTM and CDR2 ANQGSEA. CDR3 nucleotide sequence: TGCAGCGTTGACGGGGGTGGGTATGGCTACACCTTC. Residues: CSVDGGGYGYTF.

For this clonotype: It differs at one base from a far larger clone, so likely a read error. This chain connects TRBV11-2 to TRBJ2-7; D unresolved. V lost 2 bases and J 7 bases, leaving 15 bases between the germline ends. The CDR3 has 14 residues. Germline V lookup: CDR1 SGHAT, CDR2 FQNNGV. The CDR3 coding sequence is TGTGCCAGCAGCTTATCCTCGGTGCGTTCAGAGCAGTACTTC. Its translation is CASSLSSVRSEQYF.

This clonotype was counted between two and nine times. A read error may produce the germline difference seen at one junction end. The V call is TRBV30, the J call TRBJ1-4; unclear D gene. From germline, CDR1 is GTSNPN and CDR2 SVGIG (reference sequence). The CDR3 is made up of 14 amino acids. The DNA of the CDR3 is TGTGCCTGTAGTGTGGGGTGCAGCGGGGAAAAACTGTTTTTT. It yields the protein CACSVGCSGEKLFF.